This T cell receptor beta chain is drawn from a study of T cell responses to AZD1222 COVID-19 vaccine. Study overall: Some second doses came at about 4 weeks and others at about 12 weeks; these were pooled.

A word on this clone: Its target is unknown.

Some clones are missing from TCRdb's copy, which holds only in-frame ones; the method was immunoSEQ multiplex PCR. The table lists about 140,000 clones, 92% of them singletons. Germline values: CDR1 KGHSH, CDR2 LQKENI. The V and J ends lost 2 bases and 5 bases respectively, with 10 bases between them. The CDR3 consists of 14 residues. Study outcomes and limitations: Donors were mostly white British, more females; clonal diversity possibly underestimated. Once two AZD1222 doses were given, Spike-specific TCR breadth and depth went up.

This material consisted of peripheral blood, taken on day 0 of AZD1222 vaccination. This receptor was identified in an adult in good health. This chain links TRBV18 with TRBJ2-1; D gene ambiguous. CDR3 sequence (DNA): TGTGCCAGCTCACCATTTGGGCCCGACAATGAGCAGTTCTTC. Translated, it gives CASSPFGPDNEQFF.